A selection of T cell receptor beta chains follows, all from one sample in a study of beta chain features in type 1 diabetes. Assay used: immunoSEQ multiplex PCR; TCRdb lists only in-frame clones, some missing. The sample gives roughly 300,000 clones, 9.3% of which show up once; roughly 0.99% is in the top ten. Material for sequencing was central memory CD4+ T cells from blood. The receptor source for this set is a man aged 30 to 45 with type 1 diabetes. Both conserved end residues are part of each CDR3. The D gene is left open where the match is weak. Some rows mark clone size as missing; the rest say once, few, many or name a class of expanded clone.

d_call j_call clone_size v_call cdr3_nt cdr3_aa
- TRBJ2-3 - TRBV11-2 TGTGCCAGCAGCGGAGCCCTTACTATAGGGGGGGCCACAGATACGCAGTATTTT CASSGALTIGGATDTQYF
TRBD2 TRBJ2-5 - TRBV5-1 TGCGCCAGCAGCGCCGCGGGTAGCGGGGGCGCCTTACCGCAAGAGACCCAGTACTTC CASSAAGSGGALPQETQYF
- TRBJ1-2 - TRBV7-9 TGTGCCAGCAGCCCACTTTGGGCACGTTATGGCTACACCTTC CASSPLWARYGYTF
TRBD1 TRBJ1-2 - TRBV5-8 TGTGCCAGCAGCCGGGACAGGGTCGGAGGTGGCTACACCTTC CASSRDRVGGGYTF
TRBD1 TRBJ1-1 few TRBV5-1 TGCGCCAGCAGCATAGGACAGGGGGCTGCAGCTTTCTTT CASSIGQGAAAFF
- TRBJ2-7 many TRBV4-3 TGCGCCAGCAGCCAAGGGACTGGCAGGCCACTATACTTC CASSQGTGRPLYF
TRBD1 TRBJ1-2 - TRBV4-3 TGCGCCAGCAGCCAAGATCTGGGACAGGGGTATGGCTACACCTTC CASSQDLGQGYGYTF
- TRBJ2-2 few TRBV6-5 TGTGCCAGCAGCCGGAATGGGGGGAACACCGGGGAGCTGTTTTTT CASSRNGGNTGELFF
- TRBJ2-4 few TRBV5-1 TGCGCCAGCAGCCCTTCGAAAAACATTCAGTACTTC CASSPSKNIQYF
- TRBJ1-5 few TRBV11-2 TGTGCCAGCAGCCAGACGGTATCCAATCAGCCCCAGCATTTT CASSQTVSNQPQHF
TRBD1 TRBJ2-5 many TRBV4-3 TGCGCCAGCAGCCAAACAGGGGGACAGGGCGGACAGACCCAGTACTTC CASSQTGGQGGQTQYF
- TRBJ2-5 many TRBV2 TGTGCCAGCAGTTCAACTGGGGCGCTGACAGGCCTACAAGAGACCCAGTACTTC CASSSTGALTGLQETQYF
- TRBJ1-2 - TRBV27 TGTGCCAGCAGTTCCCACGGGGAACTTCATGGCTACACCTTC CASSSHGELHGYTF
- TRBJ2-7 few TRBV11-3 TGTGCCAGCAGCTTATTCGGGTCCTCCTACGAGCAGTACTTC CASSLFGSSYEQYF
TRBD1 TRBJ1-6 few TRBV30 TGTGCCTGGAGTCCCGGGACAGGGATCCGCCTTGGATCACCCCTCCACTTT CAWSPGTGIRLGSPLHF
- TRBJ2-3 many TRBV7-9 TGTGCCAGCAGCTTAGCGTTCGGAGGCACAGATACGCAGTATTTT CASSLAFGGTDTQYF
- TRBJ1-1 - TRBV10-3 TGTGCCATCAGTGAGTCCCAGGGGAACACTGAAGCTTTCTTT CAISESQGNTEAFF
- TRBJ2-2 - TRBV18 TGTGCCAGCTCACCGGTGGAATCCAACACCGGGGAGCTGTTTTTT CASSPVESNTGELFF
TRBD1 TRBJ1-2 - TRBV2 TGTGCCAGCAGTCCCAGCGGGACAGCCAACTATGGCTACACCTTC CASSPSGTANYGYTF
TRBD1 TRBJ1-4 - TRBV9 TGTGCCAGCAGCGCCACCGGGACAGCTAATGAAAAACTGTTTTTT CASSATGTANEKLFF
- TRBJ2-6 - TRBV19 TGTGCCAGTGAAACAGGGTCTGGGGCCAACGTCCTGACTTTC CASETGSGANVLTF
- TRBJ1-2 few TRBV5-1 TGCGCCAGCAGCGAGGGGAACTATGGCTACACCTTC CASSEGNYGYTF
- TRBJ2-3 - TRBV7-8 TGTGCCAGCAGCCTCCTGGCGGCAGATACGCAGTATTTT CASSLLAADTQYF